Presented here are 29 T cell receptor beta chains from one specimen sequenced in a study of post-analysis software for immune sequencing data. These receptors are not linked to any known antigen. Study-level results: Patients had higher frequencies than controls of about five TRBV segments, including TRBV5-6, TRBV5-1 and TRBV20-1.

The library was made from cDNA and included unique molecular identifiers. Each CDR3 protein gets one entry after TCRdb re-called the PCR reads with MiXCR. The sample gives about 430,000 distinct CDR3 sequences, 35% to 45% of which show up once; around 8% is in the top ten. Sample: blood. These receptors came from a girl between 2 and 10 years old with multiple sclerosis.

This clonotype was counted a few times. The chain employs TRBV4-1 and TRBJ2-7, with TRBD1 matching over 7 bases. The CDR3 is 15 residues long. The junction had 9 bases not matched to a gene; V was cut back by 5 bases and J by 2 bases. CDR1 MGHRA and CDR2 YSYEKL come from the germline V gene. DNA for the CDR3: TGCGCCAGCAGCTCCTCCCTCGGACAGGCCTACGAGCAGTACTTC. Protein sequence: CASSSSLGQAYEQYF.

This chain connects TRBV5-1 to TRBJ1-5, with 7 bases identical to TRBD1. This CDR3 is built from 15 residues. V dropped 4 bases and J dropped 0; count of bases not matched to a gene: 4. The germline V gene has CDR1 SGHRS and CDR2 YFSETQ. The CDR3 loop reads CASSLTGDSNQPQHF. CDR3 in DNA: TGCGCCAGCAGCCTAACAGGGGATAGCAATCAGCCCCAGCATTTT. Using reference TRBV5-1 and TRBJ1-5 for the parts outside the CDR3, the full variable domain is KAGVTQTPRYLIKTRGQQVTLSCSPISGHRSVSWYQQTPGQGLQFLFEYFSETQRNKGNFPGRFSGRQFSNSRSEMNVSTLELGDSALYLCASSLTGDSNQPQHFGDGTRLSIL.

This clonotype was found a few times. The V gene is TRBV28, the J gene TRBJ1-4, with a weak D call TRBD1 (6 bases). The CDR3 sequence is 16 residues long. CDR1 is MDHEN and CDR2 is SYDVKM in the germline V gene. The V end was cut by 9 bases, the J end by 8 bases, with 25 bases between. The CDR3 protein is CASSAPRGKSGEKLFF. The CDR3 DNA follows: TGTGCCAGTTCGGCCCCAAGGGGGAAGTCGGGAGAAAAACTGTTTTTT.

The chain employs TRBV6-1 and TRBJ1-5; D not resolved. The germline V and J ends were trimmed by 1 base and 3 bases, with 22 bases remaining between them. Looked up from germline, CDR1 is MNHNS and CDR2 is SASEGT. The length of the CDR3 is 19 residues. The CDR3 DNA follows: TGTGCCAGCAGTGAAGTGCTTAGACTTTTTCGGGAGCTCAATCAGCCCCAGCATTTT. Amino acid sequence: CASSEVLRLFRELNQPQHF.

The chain carries TRBV11-1 and TRBJ2-3, with D maybe TRBD2 (5 bases). The CDR3 runs 14 residues. Per germline, CDR1 SGHAT and CDR2 FQDESV (reference sequence). Trimming shortened V by 0 bases and J by 6 bases, and 10 bases separated the two germline ends. CDR3 loop: CASSLARGADTQYF. The CDR3, as DNA: TGTGCCAGCAGCTTAGCCCGGGGAGCGGATACGCAGTATTTT.

On this clonotype: An end of the junction differs from the germline gene, which may be a read error. The chain couples TRBV18 to TRBJ2-5, with TRBD1 matching 10 bases. This CDR3 has 14 residues. Germline V gives CDR1 KGHSH, CDR2 LQKENI. CDR3 amino acids: CACSPRDRGETQYF. CDR3 DNA sequence: TGTGCCTGCTCACCAAGGGACAGGGGAGAGACCCAGTACTTC.

V and J are TRBV18 and TRBJ1-1; 7 nucleotides align to TRBD1. CDR3 length equals 15 residues. J was trimmed by 2 bases and V by 6 bases; bases with no gene match: 9. Per the germline V gene, CDR1 is KGHSH and CDR2 is LQKENI. In nucleotides, the CDR3 is TGTGCCAGCTCCCAGGGGGGACACTCAAACACTGAAGCTTTCTTT. As protein: CASSQGGHSNTEAFF.

The V call is TRBV20-1, the J call TRBJ2-3, with D possibly called TRBD1 or TRBD2 (5 bases each). V gave up 3 bases and J gave up 0 bases, with 13 bases separating them. Germline CDR1 and CDR2: DFQATT and SNEGSKA (reference sequence). The CDR3 covers 15 residues. The CDR3 DNA is TGCAGTGCTAGGACCGGGACGGTTAGCACAGATACGCAGTATTTT. Encoded protein: CSARTGTVSTDTQYF.

This chain connects TRBV7-3 to TRBJ2-5, with 7 bases identical to TRBD1. TRBJ2-7 explains the end of the DNA better; the J call may be wrong. The germline gives CDR1 SGHTA, CDR2 FQGTGA. This CDR3 is 15 amino acids long. CDR3 residues: CASSLSGQRYYEQYF. In nucleotides, the CDR3 is TGTGCCAGCAGCTTATCGGGACAGAGATACTACGAGCAGTACTTC.

This sequence joins TRBV13 and TRBJ2-1; TRBD1 agrees at 9 bases. Germline assignment: CDR1 PRHDT and CDR2 FYEKMQ (reference sequence). There are 16 residues in the CDR3. J gave up 4 bases and V 4 bases, and 8 bases lay outside the gene matches. The CDR3 DNA follows: TGTGCCAGCAGCTATCTGGGACAGGGAAAATACAATGAGCAGTTCTTC. Translating it yields CASSYLGQGKYNEQFF.

Regarding this clonotype: At one of its ends the junction is not consistent with the germline gene, which may arise from a read error. The CDR3 nucleotides are TGTGCCACCAGCAGAGAAAACAGGCGGGAAGAAAAGCTGTTTTTT. Translated: CATSRENRREEKLFF. The chain is built from TRBV15 and TRBJ1-4; weak D call: TRBD1 (5 bases). Germline CDR1 reads LNHNV; CDR2 reads YYDKDF (reference sequence). CDR3 length equals 15 residues.

The chain recombines TRBV6-2 or TRBV6-3 with TRBJ1-1; D might be TRBD1 (5 bases). V shed 5 bases and J shed 6 bases, with 19 bases lying between them. This CDR3 is built from 15 residues. CDR1 is MNHEY, CDR2 SVGEGT, per germline. CDR3 region: CASSPRPRVVAEAFF. The CDR3 DNA reads as TGTGCCAGCAGTCCAAGACCCAGGGTCGTGGCTGAAGCTTTCTTT.

In this sample, this clonotype turned up a few times. This chain uses TRBV18 with TRBJ1-1; a weak D match, TRBD1 (5 bases). The CDR3 is 14 residues long. Germline values: CDR1 KGHSH, CDR2 LQKENI. V gave up 3 bases and J gave up 6 bases, with 14 bases separating them. The CDR3 loop reads CASSPRPRGAEAFF. The CDR3 DNA follows: TGTGCCAGCTCACCGCGCCCCCGGGGGGCTGAAGCTTTCTTT.

V and J are TRBV18 and TRBJ2-3, with 8 positions matching TRBD1. Germline trimming cut 0 bases from V and 2 bases from J; bases unmatched to any gene: 4. The V gene's germline CDR1 is KGHSH and CDR2 LQKENI. This CDR3 spans 16 amino acids. CDR3 sequence: CASSPPGQGHTDTQYF. The CDR3 region has the DNA TGTGCCAGCTCACCACCAGGACAGGGCCACACAGATACGCAGTATTTT. The variable domain in full, completed from reference TRBV18 and TRBJ2-3, reads NAGVMQNPRHLVRRRGQEARLRCSPMKGHSHVYWYRQLPEEGLKFMVYLQKENIIDESGMPKERFSAEFPKEGPSILRIQQVVRGDSAAYFCASSPPGQGHTDTQYFGPGTRLTVL.

This clonotype appeared a few times. The gene calls are TRBV29-1 and TRBJ2-1; 7 bases are a match to TRBD1. Trimming took 7 bases from V and 8 from J; bases not matched to a gene: 5. The length of the CDR3 is 11 residues. Germline V gives CDR1 SQVTM, CDR2 ANQGSEA. CDR3 DNA sequence: TGCAGCGCGAGACAGGGATATGAGCAGTTCTTC. This sequence encodes CSARQGYEQFF.

This chain uses TRBV27 with TRBJ2-1, with 9 bases that match TRBD2. The CDR3 runs to 15 residues. CDR1 and CDR2 from the germline V gene are MNHEY and SMNVEV (reference sequence). The trim removed 2 bases at V and 7 bases at J, leaving 6 bases unmatched. CDR3 sequence reads: CASSLAGGPGNEQFF. CDR3 DNA: TGTGCCAGCAGTTTAGCGGGAGGGCCAGGAAATGAGCAGTTCTTC.

This clonotype occurred a few times. This chain uses TRBV6-1 with TRBJ2-3, with D perhaps TRBD2 (5 bases). Germline V CDR1 and CDR2: MNHNS, SASEGT. The CDR3 extends over 16 amino acids. V lost 8 bases, J lost 4 bases, and 22 bases lay in between. CDR3 sequence (DNA): TGTGCCAGCCCCTCTCACCCTGGGCTAGCCTCAGATACGCAGTATTTT. It translates to CASPSHPGLASDTQYF.

The chain employs TRBV11-2 and TRBJ2-4; TRBD2 agrees at 7 bases. Judging by the DNA end, TRBJ2-5 fits better; the J call may be wrong. Per the germline V gene, CDR1 is SGHAT and CDR2 is FQNNGV. This CDR3 contains 16 residues. The CDR3 protein is CASSLYRTSRRETQYF. The CDR3 DNA is TGTGCCAGCAGCTTATACAGGACTAGTAGAAGGGAGACCCAGTACTTC.

This clonotype has just a few counts. This chain connects TRBV7-8 to TRBJ1-1; 9 bases match TRBD1. The CDR3 totals 15 residues. The germline V gene encodes CDR1 SGHVS and CDR2 FQNEAQ. Germline trimming cut 4 bases from V and 4 bases from J; bases unmatched to any gene: 7. The CDR3 here is CASSSRLGQGTEAFF. As DNA, the CDR3 is TGTGCCAGCAGCTCCCGATTGGGACAGGGCACTGAAGCTTTCTTT.

This clonotype was seen only a few times. The chain employs TRBV4-3 and TRBJ1-4; 7 positions agree with TRBD1. V trimming: 2 bases; J trimming: 5 bases; junction bases outside the gene matches: 17. This CDR3 spans 19 amino acids. The germline V gene encodes CDR1 LGHNA and CDR2 YSLEER. The CDR3 protein is CASSQSPIRTRGQNEKLFF. Written as DNA, the CDR3 is TGCGCCAGCAGCCAATCACCGATAAGGACAAGGGGGCAGAATGAAAAACTGTTTTTT.

This clonotype was recorded a few times. The V call is TRBV6-6, the J call TRBJ1-2; 9 bases agree with TRBD1. The CDR3 length is 14 residues. J gave up 7 bases and V 5 bases, and 8 bases lay outside the gene matches. Germline loops: CDR1 MNHNY, CDR2 SVGAGI (reference sequence). CDR3 sequence: CASSGTGGVPGYTF. The CDR3 coding sequence is TGTGCCAGCAGTGGTACAGGGGGCGTCCCTGGCTACACCTTC.

The chain joins TRBV5-1 to TRBJ2-1; the D gene could be TRBD1 or TRBD2 (7 bases each). Deletions cut 2 bases from V and 10 bases from J, with 22 bases between. From germline, CDR1 is SGHRS and CDR2 YFSETQ. CDR3 length: 16 residues. The chain's CDR3 is CASSFQGGAGTKEQFF. The CDR3 DNA reads TGCGCCAGCAGCTTCCAGGGGGGAGCGGGGACCAAGGAGCAGTTCTTC.

About this clonotype itself: At one boundary the junction diverges from the germline segment, which might be a read error. The chain recombines TRBV10-3 with TRBJ2-4; D is ambiguous. Germline lookup yields CDR1 ENHRY and CDR2 SYGVKD. This CDR3 is built from 13 residues. This CDR3 is CAISGSTLNIRYF. CDR3 nucleotide sequence: TGTGCCATCAGTGGAAGCACGCTGAACATTCGGTACTTC.

In this sample, this clonotype turned up a few times. This chain uses TRBV25-1 with TRBJ2-1, with 7 bases fitting TRBD2. V was pared by 3 bases and J by 6 bases, with 8 bases of the junction left unmatched. Germline V gene data show CDR1 as MGHDK and CDR2 as SYGVNS. CDR3 length: 15 amino acids. The CDR3 loop reads CASSDQSGTGNEQFF. The CDR3 DNA reads as TGTGCCAGCAGTGACCAAAGCGGGACGGGCAATGAGCAGTTCTTC.

The chain uses TRBV5-1 and TRBJ2-5; D possibly corresponds to TRBD1 (5 bases). The CDR3 totals 14 residues. Germline V gene data show CDR1 as SGHRS and CDR2 as YFSETQ. Trimming shortened V by 0 bases and J by 5 bases, and 11 bases separated the two germline ends. The CDR3 region is CASSLVGDRETQYF. In DNA form, the CDR3 reads TGCGCCAGCAGCTTGGTAGGGGATCGCGAGACCCAGTACTTC.

The chain is built from TRBV29-1 and TRBJ2-4; no clear D. The CDR3 is 11 amino acids. Germline CDR1 and CDR2: SQVTM and ANQGSEA. V shed 4 bases and J shed 8 bases, with 9 bases lying between them. CDR3 DNA sequence: TGCAGCGTTGGTGGATTGGACATTCAGTACTTC. Translated: CSVGGLDIQYF.

V gene TRBV20-1 combines with J gene TRBJ1-2; D is uncertain. With 3 bases removed from V and 4 bases from J, the gap between germline ends came to 12 bases. The CDR3 sequence is 13 residues long. The V gene's germline CDR1 is DFQATT and CDR2 SNEGSKA (reference sequence). CDR3 sequence (DNA): TGCAGTGCTAGGACATGGGAGGTCTATGGCTACACCTTC. Amino acids: CSARTWEVYGYTF.

This clonotype was seen only a few times. This chain links TRBV25-1 with TRBJ1-1; no clear D. CDR3 length: 13 amino acids. Germline V gene lookup returns CDR1 MGHDK and CDR2 SYGVNS. Trimming left V 6 bases short and J 1 base short, with 9 bases between. This CDR3 reads CASSSRRNTEAFF. CDR3 nucleotide sequence: TGTGCCAGCAGCTCCAGACGGAACACTGAAGCTTTCTTT.

The rearrangement joins TRBV5-1 to TRBJ2-4; 7 bases fit TRBD1. V was clipped by 2 bases and J by 5 bases; unmatched bases: 7. There are 15 residues in the CDR3. The germline V gene has CDR1 SGHRS and CDR2 YFSETQ. CDR3 DNA sequence: TGCGCCAGCAGCTTCGTGGGCCAGGGGGAAAACATTCAGTACTTC. This encodes CASSFVGQGENIQYF.